These 25 T cell receptor beta chains were all obtained from the same sample, sequenced in a study of T-cell reconstitution after alpha-beta-depleted transplantation in children (dated by TCRdb to 2015 to 2016). The method was PCR. Sequencing relied on an Illumina HiSeq 2500. TCR library preparation used molecular barcoding, with unique molecular identifiers applied to normalize quantification of the TCRbeta repertoire. The public reads were reprocessed in TCRdb via fastp at Q25 and MiXCR, keeping in-frame beta chains. CDR3 protein sequences are deduplicated, and each keeps its most common genes and DNA. This sample lists 400,000 to 500,000 distinct CDR3 sequences; about 11% were detected once. Together, the top ten hold about 5% of the sample. The material sequenced was PBMCs from the stem cell graft donor, taken from the stem cell graft. The receptors stem from a human donor who donated a stem cell graft to a child with acute myeloid leukemia.

The gene calls are TRBV6-2 or TRBV6-3 and TRBJ2-1, with D perhaps TRBD2 (5 bases). In germline, CDR1 is MNHEY, CDR2 SVGEGT. V lost 5 bases, J lost 4 bases, and 21 bases lay in between. The CDR3 is made up of 17 amino acids. CDR3 sequence: CASSAPTRTSRYNEQFF. CDR3 sequence (DNA): TGTGCCAGCAGTGCTCCGACCCGGACTTCCCGATACAATGAGCAGTTCTTC.

This clonotype was found a few times. The genes are TRBV29-1 and TRBJ2-2, with a tentative D call TRBD1 (6 bases). V lost 4 bases, J lost 4 bases, and 13 bases lay in between. CDR3 length equals 14 residues. Germline V gene data show CDR1 as SQVTM and CDR2 as ANQGSEA. The CDR3 nucleotides are TGCAGCGTTGCAGGGGCGCGGAGCACCGGGGAGCTGTTTTTT. This encodes CSVAGARSTGELFF.

This clonotype was observed many times. This sequence joins TRBV20-1 and TRBJ2-2; tentatively, D is TRBD1 (5 bases). The CDR3 contains 13 residues. The ends were cut back, 5 bases at V and 8 bases at J, with 15 bases in the middle. Germline V gene lookup returns CDR1 DFQATT and CDR2 SNEGSKA (reference sequence). The CDR3 protein is CSAPKGNAGELFF. The CDR3 coding sequence is TGCAGTGCTCCGAAGGGGAATGCGGGGGAGCTGTTTTTT.

In DNA form, the CDR3 reads TGCGCCAGCAGCTCGGGTCGGGGAGCGGATGAAAAACTGTTTTTT. As protein: CASSSGRGADEKLFF. The chain uses TRBV5-1 and TRBJ1-4; D uncertain. V gave up 3 bases and J gave up 6 bases, with 15 bases separating them. There are 15 residues in the CDR3. The germline gives CDR1 SGHRS, CDR2 YFSETQ.

This clonotype has only a few counts. The chain links TRBV7-8 to TRBJ2-2; 11 bases are shared with TRBD2. CDR3 length: 18 residues. Trimming removed 5 bases from V and 3 bases from J; junction bases left unmatched: 11. CDR1 is SGHVS and CDR2 is FQNEAQ in the germline V gene. CDR3 DNA sequence: TGTGCCAGCAGCCCCAGGCGGCTAGCGGGGGGCTACACCGGGGAGCTGTTTTTT. Translation gives CASSPRRLAGGYTGELFF.

The CDR3 nucleotides are TGTGCCAGCAGGCCTCCGGGGGGCGGCAATCAGCCCCAGCATTTT. Amino acids: CASRPPGGGNQPQHF. The genes are TRBV7-2 and TRBJ1-5, with D possibly being TRBD1 (6 bases). CDR3 size: 15 residues. V was trimmed by 6 bases and J by 2 bases, leaving 14 bases between them. The germline V gene has CDR1 SGHTA and CDR2 FQGNSA.

The chain employs TRBV7-9 and TRBJ1-1, with a tentative D call TRBD1 (6 bases). The germline V gene has CDR1 SEHNR and CDR2 FQNEAQ (reference sequence). The length of the CDR3 is 14 residues. Trimming removed 1 base from V and 5 bases from J, with 11 bases in between. The CDR3 DNA is TGTGCCAGCAGCTTAGGAGAACAGGGAACTGAAGCTTTCTTT. It specifies CASSLGEQGTEAFF. Drawing the rest from reference TRBV7-9 and TRBJ1-1, the complete variable domain is DTGVSQNPRHKITKRGQNVTFRCDPISEHNRLYWYRQTLGQGPEFLTYFQNEAQLEKSRLLSDRFSAERPKGSFSTLEIQRTEQGDSAMYLCASSLGEQGTEAFFGQGTRLTVV.

This clonotype showed up just a few times. The J gene is TRBJ2-7, the V gene TRBV7-9; 11 bases line up with TRBD1. Germline loops: CDR1 SEHNR, CDR2 FQNEAQ (reference sequence). This CDR3 is 14 amino acids long. V shed 7 bases and J 5 bases; nucleotides not matched to a gene: 7. CDR3 DNA sequence: TGTGCCAGCACCGGACAGGGGGCTGCGAACGAGCAGTACTTC. Translating it yields CASTGQGAANEQYF. The whole variable domain, remainder taken from reference TRBV7-9 and TRBJ2-7, is DTGVSQNPRHKITKRGQNVTFRCDPISEHNRLYWYRQTLGQGPEFLTYFQNEAQLEKSRLLSDRFSAERPKGSFSTLEIQRTEQGDSAMYLCASTGQGAANEQYFGPGTRLTVT.

This clonotype turned up a few times. The V gene is TRBV25-1, the J gene TRBJ2-5, with 7 bases that match TRBD1. With 2 bases clipped from V and 5 bases from J, the junction kept 8 bases outside the gene matches. In germline, CDR1 is MGHDK, CDR2 SYGVNS. The CDR3 sequence is 15 residues long. This CDR3 is CASSEPTGWTETQYF. CDR3 DNA: TGTGCCAGCAGTGAACCGACAGGGTGGACGGAGACCCAGTACTTC.

As regards this clonotype: The germline gene is not matched at one end of the junction; a read error may be the cause. The chain links TRBV6-5 to TRBJ1-1; D not resolved. The CDR3 runs 13 residues. The germline gives CDR1 MNHEY, CDR2 SVGAGI. The CDR3 DNA is TGTGTCAGCAGTTCGGACTTTGGGACTGAAGCTTTCTTT. Encoded protein: CVSSSDFGTEAFF.

The sample holds a few counts of this clonotype. The CDR3 sequence is CASSPMSSYNEQFF. The CDR3 DNA reads as TGTGCCAGCAGCCCGATGAGCTCCTACAATGAGCAGTTCTTC. The chain recombines TRBV12-3 or TRBV12-4 with TRBJ2-1; D call uncertain. V lost 6 bases and J 0 bases, leaving 9 bases between the germline ends. CDR3 length: 14 amino acids.

The chain carries TRBV6-2 or TRBV6-3 and TRBJ2-1; D could derive from TRBD1 or TRBD2 (5 bases each). The germline V gene has CDR1 MNHEY and CDR2 SVGEGT. The CDR3 is made up of 17 amino acids. V was cut by 0 bases and J by 3 bases, with 15 bases left in between. DNA for the CDR3: TGTGCCAGCAGTTACTCGACTATTGTCAGGGACTACAATGAGCAGTTCTTC. As protein: CASSYSTIVRDYNEQFF.

This clonotype occurred many times. The V call is TRBV5-1, the J call TRBJ2-7; no clear D. V was cut by 0 bases and J by 3 bases, with 7 bases left in between. The germline V gene encodes CDR1 SGHRS and CDR2 YFSETQ. The CDR3 contains 13 residues. The CDR3 loop is CASSLGPNYEQYV. The CDR3 nucleotides are TGCGCCAGCAGCTTGGGACCGAACTACGAGCAGTACGTC.

The chain is built from TRBV4-3 and TRBJ2-2, with D possibly matching TRBD2 (6 bases). V shed 0 bases and J shed 8 bases, with 16 bases lying between them. The CDR3 is 16 residues long. Germline-derived CDR1 and CDR2 are LGHNA and YSLEER. The CDR3 loop reads CASSQDLGGAGGELFF. The CDR3 DNA reads as TGCGCCAGCAGCCAAGATCTAGGCGGGGCCGGGGGGGAGCTGTTTTTT.

The chain uses TRBV7-2 and TRBJ1-6, with a weak D call TRBD1 (6 bases). Germline V gene lookup returns CDR1 SGHTA and CDR2 FQGNSA. The CDR3 has 15 residues. V was clipped by 3 bases and J by 7 bases, with 13 bases between them. The CDR3 is CASSFLGGTNSPLHF. CDR3 coding DNA: TGTGCCAGCAGCTTCCTAGGGGGAACAAATTCACCCCTCCACTTT.

This clonotype has a handful of counts. The V gene is TRBV29-1, the J gene TRBJ2-5; possibly TRBD1 or TRBD2 for D (5 bases each). Germline CDR1 and CDR2: SQVTM and ANQGSEA. The germline V and J ends were trimmed by 0 bases and 1 base, with 12 bases remaining between them. The CDR3 is made up of 15 amino acids. CDR3 coding DNA: TGCAGCGTTGAAGATCCAGGGAGATTCCAAGAGACCCAGTACTTC. Encoded protein: CSVEDPGRFQETQYF.

The J gene is TRBJ2-2, the V gene TRBV12-3 or TRBV12-4, with D hard to call. V was clipped by 4 bases and J by 9 bases, with 15 bases between them. This CDR3 comprises 14 residues. The CDR3 DNA reads TGTGCCAGCAGTTCCCCGCCCGGAGCGCGGGAGCTGTTTTTT. Translating it yields CASSSPPGARELFF.

This clonotype was counted ten times or more. The J gene is TRBJ1-1, the V gene TRBV27; 7 nucleotides align to TRBD1. The V gene's germline CDR1 is MNHEY and CDR2 SMNVEV (reference sequence). V trimming: 3 bases; J trimming: 10 bases; junction bases outside the gene matches: 5. This CDR3 contains 12 residues. This chain's CDR3 is CASSFAGQSAFF. The CDR3 bases are TGTGCCAGCAGTTTCGCGGGACAGTCAGCTTTCTTT.

The rearrangement links TRBV29-1 to TRBJ2-7, with D unresolved. This CDR3 is built from 14 residues. CDR1 SQVTM and CDR2 ANQGSEA come from the germline V gene. Trimming took off 4 bases at V and 1 base at J, with 14 bases between the two ends. The CDR3 loop is CSVGGPSVSYEQYF. The CDR3 DNA is TGCAGCGTTGGCGGACCCTCGGTTTCCTACGAGCAGTACTTC.

This clonotype was found a few times. V is TRBV20-1 and J is TRBJ1-4; no reliable D call. V dropped 3 bases and J dropped 14 bases, with 19 bases sitting between them. CDR1 DFQATT and CDR2 SNEGSKA come from the germline V gene (reference sequence). This CDR3 contains 13 residues. The CDR3 DNA reads TGCAGTGCTAGCAGCCTCCCTCCGACCTGGCTGTTTTTT. Translated, it gives CSASSLPPTWLFF.

The CDR3 region has the DNA TGTGCCAGCAGTGAAGTGGGGACAGGGGTTATAGCCAAAAACATTCAGTACTTC. It translates to CASSEVGTGVIAKNIQYF. V usage is TRBV6-1 and J usage is TRBJ2-4; TRBD1 matches at 10 bases. The germline V gene has CDR1 MNHNS and CDR2 SASEGT. The ends lost 1 base at V and 0 bases at J; junction bases unmatched: 6. The CDR3 runs 18 residues.

This chain connects TRBV5-6 to TRBJ2-1; 8 bases are shared with TRBD2. This CDR3 is built from 16 residues. Germline values: CDR1 SGHDT, CDR2 YYEEEE. Trimming took 3 bases from V and 8 from J; bases not matched to a gene: 13. This chain's CDR3 is CASSSVRLAGIYEQFF. CDR3 sequence (DNA): TGTGCCAGCAGCTCTGTTAGGCTAGCGGGTATCTATGAGCAGTTCTTC.

This chain joins TRBV6-1 and TRBJ1-5; TRBD1 might be the D (5 bases). V was pared by 1 base and J by 4 bases, with 20 bases between. The germline CDR1 and CDR2 sequences are MNHNS and SASEGT. This CDR3 is 18 amino acids long. The CDR3, as DNA: TGTGCCAGCAGTGAAGAGGGGTTCGCCAGGCTGGGTAATCAGCCCCAGCATTTT. Its protein is CASSEEGFARLGNQPQHF.

J is TRBJ2-1 and V is TRBV12-3 or TRBV12-4, with D possibly being TRBD2 (5 bases). V shed 3 bases and J shed 7 bases, with 16 bases lying between them. The CDR3 length is 15 residues. The CDR3, as DNA: TGTGCCAGCAGTTTGTCGGGGAGTATTCGGAATGAGCAGTTCTTC. Amino acids: CASSLSGSIRNEQFF.

The table lists this clonotype with a few counts. V and J are TRBV20-1 and TRBJ2-3; D gene uncertain. V was pared by 3 bases and J by 3 bases, with 13 bases between. CDR3 size: 14 residues. CDR1 is DFQATT and CDR2 is SNEGSKA in the germline V gene (reference sequence). The CDR3 sequence is CSARVLSRTDTQYF. For the CDR3, the DNA is TGCAGTGCTAGGGTATTAAGTCGAACAGATACGCAGTATTTT.